Presented here are 5 T cell receptor beta chains from one specimen sequenced in a study of early T cells in non-severe SARS-CoV-2 infection. TCRdb used MiXCR to reprocess the 5' RACE reads, holding one entry per CDR3 protein. The repertoire includes 30,000 or so distinct CDR3 sequences, 5.3% of them detected once, and 4.5% sits in the top ten. The material sequenced was whole blood. The origin of the receptors is an adult who was a healthcare worker with PCR-confirmed SARS-CoV-2 infection or an uninfected control (not recorded which).

This clonotype was picked up many times. J is TRBJ2-2 and V is TRBV29-1; unclear D gene. Germline V CDR1 and CDR2: SQVTM, ANQGSEA. The CDR3 spans 12 residues. Trimming shortened V by 0 bases and J by 7 bases, and 6 bases separated the two germline ends. The CDR3 sequence: CSVEELIGELFF. The CDR3 DNA reads TGCAGCGTTGAAGAGCTGATCGGGGAGCTGTTTTTT.

This clonotype was recorded many times. The gene calls are TRBV21-1 and TRBJ2-3; whether TRBD2, the table's D call, matches the DNA was not checked. TRBV21-1 is shown as a pseudogene. The CDR3 contains 16 residues. CDR3 region: CASSKGLAGGTDTQYF. The CDR3 DNA sequence: TGTGCCAGCAGCAAAGGACTAGCGGGAGGCACAGATACGCAGTATTTT.

The table lists this clonotype with many counts. The V and J genes are TRBV11-2 and TRBJ2-1, with D perhaps TRBD1 or TRBD2 (6 bases each). This CDR3 is 17 amino acids long. Trimming took 5 bases from V and 3 from J, leaving 20 bases between them. Germline assignment: CDR1 SGHAT and CDR2 FQNNGV. The CDR3 coding sequence is TGTGCCAGCAGCGAGGGAGGACAGTGGAAGAACTACAATGAGCAGTTCTTC. It codes for CASSEGGQWKNYNEQFF.

There are many counts of this clonotype. The chain combines TRBV5-1 with TRBJ2-1; 7 bases fit TRBD1. With 2 bases clipped from V and 7 bases from J, the junction kept 6 bases outside the gene matches. Germline CDR1 is SGHRS and CDR2 is YFSETQ. The CDR3 contains 14 residues. CDR3 nucleotide sequence: TGCGCCAGCAGCTTAAGACAGGGCACTAATGAGCAGTTCTTC. It translates to CASSLRQGTNEQFF.

This clonotype was seen only a few times. The rearrangement joins TRBV2 to TRBJ2-3, with 12 bases aligning to TRBD2. The J segment lost 0 bases and the V segment lost 2 bases, leaving 0 bases of the junction unmatched. The CDR3 spans 16 residues. From germline, CDR1 is SNHLY and CDR2 FYNNEI. CDR3 nucleotide sequence: TGTGCCAGCAGTGAACTAGCGGGAGGGAGCACAGATACGCAGTATTTT. Amino acids: CASSELAGGSTDTQYF.